A selection of T cell receptor beta chains follows, all from one sample in a study of regulatory T cells in long-lasting Graves disease. TCRdb recomputed calls from the multiplex PCR reads with MiXCR, one row per CDR3 protein. This table holds about 660,000 distinct CDR3 sequences, approximately 29% found once. The sample was peripheral blood mononuclear cells (PBMCs), taken when the disease was refractory, from a patient treated with antithyroid drugs. The receptors stem from a female donor with Graves disease. Each CDR3 is given with its conserved first and last residue. The D gene is left open where the match is weak. Clone size is shown for a subset of rows, as once, few, many or a class of expanded clone.

>many|TRBV28|TRBJ2-5|TRBD1
TGTGCCAGCAGTTTATGCCAACAGGGGGCACAGGAAGAGACCCAGTACTTC
CASSLCQQGAQEETQYF
>NA|TRBV11-2|TRBJ2-2|NA
TGTGCCAGCAGCTCGACCCGGGTCCAGGGCACCGGGGAGCTGTTTTTT
CASSSTRVQGTGELFF
>NA|TRBV5-6|TRBJ2-5|NA
TGTGCCAGCAGCTCGTCTGACGGGGACCAAGAGACCCAGTACTTC
CASSSSDGDQETQYF
>NA|TRBV5-6|TRBJ1-5|TRBD1
TGTGCCAGCAGCCCGCGACAGGGGGCAAACAATCAGCCCCAGCATTTT
CASSPRQGANNQPQHF
>once|TRBV11-1|TRBJ2-2|TRBD2
TGTGCCAGCAGCTCCCCCCCAGAAGGGAGCGGGAGGACCGGGGAGCTGTTTTTT
CASSSPPEGSGRTGELFF
>many|TRBV28|TRBJ1-6|NA
TGTGCCAGCAGTTTGGTTCCTAGCTCCTATAATTCACCCCTCCACTTT
CASSLVPSSYNSPLHF
>NA|TRBV2|TRBJ2-7|TRBD2
TGTGCCAGCAGTCCCGGGACTAGCGGCCCCTACGAGCAGTACTTC
CASSPGTSGPYEQYF
>NA|TRBV20-1|TRBJ2-1|TRBD2
TGCAGTGCTAGAGTACTAGCGGGAGCCTACAATGAGCAGTTCTTC
CSARVLAGAYNEQFF
>many|TRBV12-3/TRBV12-4|TRBJ1-1|NA
TGTGCCAGCACCCCAACCCGCAGGGCTACTGAAGCTTTCTTT
CASTPTRRATEAFF
>NA|TRBV6-1|TRBJ1-5|NA
TGTGCCAGCAGTGTTCAGTCAAACAGGGCTAGCAATCAGCCCCAGCATTTT
CASSVQSNRASNQPQHF
>few|TRBV12-3/TRBV12-4|TRBJ1-2|NA
TGTGCCAGCAGTTCGTCGTGGGGGGGCCATGGCTACACCTTC
CASSSSWGGHGYTF
>NA|TRBV6-2/TRBV6-3|TRBJ2-7|TRBD1
TGTGCCAGCAGTGGGACAGGGATAAACGAGCAGTACTTC
CASSGTGINEQYF
>NA|TRBV7-2|TRBJ1-5|NA
TGTGCCAGCAGCTTAGAGTCGGGGGGTCAGGGATTCAATCAGCCCCAGCATTTT
CASSLESGGQGFNQPQHF
>NA|TRBV25-1|TRBJ1-1|TRBD1
TGTGCCAGCAGTGCAGGGGGTCGGGGGGACACTGAAGCTTTCTTT
CASSAGGRGDTEAFF
>many|TRBV12-3/TRBV12-4|TRBJ1-1|NA
TGTGCCAGCAGACCGGACTGGAACACTGAAGCTTTCTTT
CASRPDWNTEAFF
>few|TRBV3-1|TRBJ1-6|NA
TGTGCCAGCAGCCAAACAGGGATGAGTTCACCCCTCCACTTT
CASSQTGMSSPLHF
>few|TRBV19|TRBJ2-5|NA
TGTGCCAGTAGTATAACCCCAGAGACCCAGTACTTC
CASSITPETQYF
>few|TRBV6-5|TRBJ1-4|NA
TGTGCCAGCAGTTACGGCAAAGGGGCAACTAATGAAAAACTGTTTTTT
CASSYGKGATNEKLFF
>NA|TRBV6-1|TRBJ1-5|NA
TGTGCCAGCAGGCAGGACGGACATCAGCCCCAGCATTTT
CASRQDGHQPQHF
>few|TRBV28|TRBJ1-6|NA
TGTGCCAGCAGTTTATATTCACCCCTCCACTTT
CASSLYSPLHF
>few|TRBV10-3|TRBJ1-2|TRBD1
TGTGCCACAGTCGGGACAGGAATCTATGGCTACACCTTC
CATVGTGIYGYTF
>NA|TRBV2|TRBJ2-2|NA
TGTGCCAGCAGTGGGGGACCCGCGCCAACCGGGGAGCTGTTTTTT
CASSGGPAPTGELFF